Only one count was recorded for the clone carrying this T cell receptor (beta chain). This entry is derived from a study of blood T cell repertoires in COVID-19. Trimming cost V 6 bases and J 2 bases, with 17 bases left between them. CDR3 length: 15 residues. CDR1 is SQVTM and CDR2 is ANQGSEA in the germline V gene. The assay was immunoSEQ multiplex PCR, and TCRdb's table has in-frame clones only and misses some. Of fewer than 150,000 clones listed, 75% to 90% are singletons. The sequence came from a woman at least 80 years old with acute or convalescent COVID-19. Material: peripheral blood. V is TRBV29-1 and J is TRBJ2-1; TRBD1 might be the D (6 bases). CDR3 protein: CSVLGTPGTYNEQFF. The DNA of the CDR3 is TGCAGCGTCCTCGGGACACCGGGGACCTACAATGAGCAGTTCTTC.